One sample yielded the 4 T cell receptor gamma chains listed below, sequenced in a study of gamma-delta chains in newborns, infants, children. TCRdb re-called clones from the reads via CATT. The sample has about 660 gamma-chain clones; 39% are singletons. The sample comprised blood. These receptor sequences come from a child who was a newborn, infant or young child, either healthy, febrile or measles-vaccinated (not recorded which).

Sample share makes this clone large. The J gene is TRGJP, the V gene TRGV9. The CDR3 length is 16 residues. V was clipped by 1 base and J by 7 bases; unmatched bases: 4. CDR1 is GITISATS and CDR2 is ISYDGTV in the germline V gene (reference sequence). Here the CDR3 reads CALWEVWELGKKIKVF. The CDR3 DNA reads TGTGCCTTGTGGGAGGTCTGGGAGTTGGGCAAAAAAATCAAGGTATTT.

Comment on this clone: A read error may be the cause here, since a much bigger clone is one base away. This same CDR3 is encoded by further DNA sequences in the sample. This chain joins TRGV9 and TRGJP. V lost 1 base to trimming and J lost 7 bases; unmatched junction nucleotides: 1. Germline V gene data show CDR1 as GITISATS and CDR2 as ISYDGTV (reference sequence). This CDR3 is 15 amino acids long. CDR3 in amino acids: CALWEVELGKKIKVF. CDR3 nucleotide sequence: TGTGCCTTGTGGGAGGTCGAGTTGGGCAAAAAAATCAAGGTATTT.

Regarding this clone: At one end the junction does not follow the germline gene, possibly because of a read error. The sample carries other DNA sequences with the same CDR3. The genes are TRGV9 and TRGJ1 or TRGJ2. As TCRdb names no J gene, one was assigned here on the basis of a DNA match to germline. This CDR3 is built from 13 residues. Germline CDR1 GITISATS, CDR2 ISYDGTV (reference sequence). DNA for the CDR3: TGTGCCTTGTGGGAGGGTAATTATTACAAGAAACTCTTT. This translates into CALWEGNYYKKLF.

Turning to this clone: A read error is the likely source, as a far larger clone sits one nucleotide away. The CDR3 DNA reads as TGTGCCTTGTGGGAACAAGAGTTGGGCAAAAAAATCAAGGTATTT. Protein product: CALWEQELGKKIKVF. A J gene of TRGJP was called, though the V gene was not. This CDR3 contains 15 residues.